This TCR beta chain was documented in a study of T-cell memory formation after mild COVID-19. At the level of the study: TCR clustering was largely donor specific.

Of note for this clonotype: No antigen is known for it.

TCRalpha and TCRbeta libraries used 5'RACE with constant-segment primers and UMIs. TCRdb re-called the 5' RACE reads with MiXCR, one entry per CDR3 protein. The sample lists approximately 410,000 distinct CDR3 sequences; about 25% were seen once. General study points: SARS-CoV-2 specificity was not confirmed for second-wave clones peaking on day 37. Shrinking CD4+ clones were chiefly CM and EM; CD8+ ones were chiefly EMRA.

Germline values: CDR1 PRHDT, CDR2 FYEKMQ (reference sequence). This CDR3 is built from 15 residues. Trimming shortened V by 0 bases and J by 0 bases, and 8 bases separated the two germline ends. The chain recombines TRBV13 with TRBJ1-2; D remains unclear. The sample consisted of PBMCs or a T cell subset sorted from them (not recorded which). This sequence was found in an adult woman who had mild COVID-19 (a few samples of this study predate the infection). Cell type and time point are not known. For the CDR3, the DNA is TGTGCCAGCAGCTTAGGACATCTAGCTAACTATGGCTACACCTTC. The encoded protein is CASSLGHLANYGYTF.